This TCR beta chain was retrieved from a study of cytomegalovirus exposure and HLA in healthy donors listed by TCRdb under 2017. Turning to the overall study: According to an earlier analysis of 587 of the donors, about 179 million T cells yielded 120 million or so unique TCR beta sequences and 276 Gb of sequence data. Approximately 330 gigabases of sequencing data and roughly 81 million unique TCR sequences made up an early release that covered over 550 HLA-typed donors. Among the roughly 400 genotyped donors, about 83% belonged to the genetic ancestry cluster associated with self-reported Caucasian donors. The study aimed to test whether cataloging public T cell receptors could reveal signatures of past pathogen exposure. The study used immunosequencing to profile the T cell repertoires of several hundred subjects and linked those repertoires to cytomegalovirus serostatus. Besides the first cohort of roughly 700 subjects, a separate validation cohort made up of over a hundred different subjects was used. To predict cytomegalovirus infection status, the study combined high-throughput TCR immunosequencing, statistical association of individual TCRs with disease status, and machine learning. A later analysis re-analyzed previously published TCR beta repertoires from 660 or so donors and added high-resolution HLA genotyping to study TCR occurrence patterns. Rather than using new phenotypic data, the later analysis identified candidate immune exposures from TCR beta sequences and from how often those sequences occurred across donors. An earlier analysis of 587 of the donors applied high-throughput TCR beta sequencing to assess whether each TCR beta V gene segment acted as functional or pseudogenic. Donor age, sex, ethnicity and CMV serostatus were compiled together with the repertoire data. Genome-wide SNP genotypes for about 65% of the 666 donors were used in a later genetic analysis, which treated that subset as a discovery cohort. All discovery cohort repertoires had been generated on a single sequencing platform. HLA typing included class I and class II loci at four-digit resolution. Typing coverage differed by locus: A, B, C, DRB1 and DQB1 were typed in about 629-630 donors, DQA1 in about 560, DPA1 in 606, and DPB1 in just under 480. A handful of DR-DQ haplotypes were handled as single units for association and clustering because linkage in the cohort was strong. On average, roughly 250,000 unique TCR beta nucleotide sequences were sequenced per donor among about 400 genotyped donors of the cohort, with approximately 18% of those sequences being non-productive.

Library generation was performed with the immunoSEQ multiplex PCR assay. For the multiplex PCR, a mixture combining 60 forward primers for TCR Vbeta segments and 13 reverse primers for TCR Jbeta segments was used. The CDR3 region of rearranged TCR beta genes was amplified from genomic DNA by a multiplex PCR assay. The amplified TCR beta libraries were sequenced on the Illumina HiSeq System as 87-base-pair reads. The paper's data handling went like this. A later analysis counted about 80 million unique TCR beta chains across the roughly 700 repertoires, and some 11 million of these chains were shared by at least two donors. Raw reads were error-corrected and collapsed into unique sequences by a nearest-neighbor algorithm in which closely related sequences were merged to remove PCR and sequencing errors. Alignment of CDR3 sequences to IMGT reference sequences was used to assign V, D and J gene segments. For a sequence to be retained, a match of at least six nucleotides was required to both a V gene segment and a J gene segment. A rearrangement was called productive if the CDR3 had no stop codons and remained in frame with V and J, and every other rearrangement was called non-productive. Following IMGT convention, CDR3 was defined as the stretch from the second conserved V-encoded cysteine up to the conserved J-encoded phenylalanine. The earlier analysis of 550 to 650 of the donors excluded any sequence lacking an unambiguous match to a single V gene segment. An earlier analysis of a few hundred of the donors called V segments functional above 56.7% productive rearrangements and segregating when the between-donor standard deviation exceeded 5%. A statistical classification framework was built for diagnosing cytomegalovirus status from the catalog of TCR beta chain sequences. In a later analysis, TCR nucleotide sequences were compared against IMGT/GENE-DB human TR gene sequences so that V and J genes could be assigned. The TCRdist pipeline was used in a later analysis to assign CDR3 sequences and most-parsimonious VDJ recombination scenarios. In a later analysis, every TCR beta chain was defined by the combination of its CDR3 amino acid sequence and its V-gene family, and reads without a unique V-gene family were dropped. A later analysis removed 500 to 600 highly shared, low-generation-probability nucleotide sequences to deal with suspected cross-contamination and a sequencing artifact. In a later analysis, a clonal expansion index was calculated for each public chain from normalized within-repertoire ranks of inferred template counts. A later analysis computed generation probabilities with a VDJ recombination model fitted to out-of-frame rearrangements, and checked the results against IGoR. In a later analysis, hypergeometric tests were used to score TCR-TCR, TCR-HLA and TCR-CMV co-occurrence, with a repertoire-size bias correction applied to TCR pairs. To estimate false discovery rates, a later analysis permuted the HLA or CMV assignments 20 times. A later analysis grouped co-occurring TCRs with DBSCAN, adding TCRdist sequence similarity when clustering within HLA-allele-positive subsets. Repertoires with fewer than 30,000 or more than 120,000 public chains were left out of co-occurrence clustering, as were about 5 repertoires with anomalous nucleotide sharing. TCRdb retrieved this table from immuneACCESS and kept in-frame rearrangements only. Not all clones are present; in checked studies, unresolved V genes account for under half, and no reason is known for the remainder. D and trimming were read from the DNA, whereas the V and J calls and clone size are those reported in that table. This sample's clone table shows tens of thousands of clones. About 6% of the sample lies in the top ten.

Study-wide conclusions, independent of this receptor: Broadly in line with IMGT annotations, most TCR beta V segments showed up in productive rearrangements about 87% or about 30% of the time in an earlier analysis of under 700 of the donors. Roughly uniform sequencing depth across donors was assumed in presence/absence analyses, although this assumption may not hold. The study listed 170 or so TCR beta chains as associated with cytomegalovirus. When HLA alleles, especially DR and DQ, strongly co-occurred, TCR associations were difficult to assign to individual alleles. CMV serostatus was the only immune exposure information available for the cohort. Cytomegalovirus status was reported to be diagnosed by the classifier with high specificity and sensitivity in both the original and validation cohorts. A later genetic analysis associated a missense DCLRE1C variant with V-gene and J-gene trimming of TCR beta chains, and an independent cohort replicated the association. Across donors, most TCR sequences were observed very rarely, whereas some public TCRs were present in many individuals. In vitro tests confirmed that three of the cytomegalovirus-associated TCR beta chains recognize cytomegalovirus antigens. A group of highly shared sequence variants was considered likely to be a technical artifact of the sequencing pipeline. It was suggested by the authors that the approach could potentially be generalized to other disease states and immunological phenotypes. According to a later genetic analysis, donors in an Asian-associated ancestry cluster had fewer N-insertions in productive TCRs than the roughly 670-donor mean. HLA typing was unavailable for some donors at each locus, so association tests used only the typed subset. According to a later analysis, most CMV-associated TCR beta chains appeared to be HLA-restricted, and the HLA associations seemed to be driven largely by CMV exposure. At a false discovery rate of 0.05, a later analysis linked about 17,000 TCR beta sequences to specific HLA alleles. According to a later analysis, parvovirus B19, influenza, CMV and Epstein-Barr virus appeared linked to several top co-occurrence clusters. Correlated functional status among segregating V segments might be attributable to linkage disequilibrium, but an unknown experimental factor could not be ruled out. The cohort was sequenced for TCR beta chains only, and without alpha or paired-chain data the features that could be detected were limited. In a later analysis, TCR association rates were found to vary across HLA loci, with the most associated TCRs seen for DRB1 alleles and the fewest for HLA-C alleles. Compared with equally common non-associated chains, HLA-associated TCR beta chains in a later analysis were more clonally expanded and had lower generation probabilities. Because counts were too low, 15 to 20 rarely observed V segments, including chromosome 9 orphons, were excluded from the earlier analysis of 587 of the donors. Some IMGT-functional V segments, including TRBV6-2 and TRBV6-3, could not be distinguished by the 87-base-pair reads and were therefore excluded. A further reported finding was that TCR beta sequences accurately predicted the HLA-A and HLA-B alleles for most subjects in the first cohort.

The germline V gene specifies SGHRS as CDR1 and YFSETQ as CDR2. Spanning cysteine to phenylalanine, the CDR3 consists of 14 amino acids. Only the CDR3 region is kept as DNA, spanning 42 bases read in frame from base 1. V trim: 6 bases; J trim: 8 bases; unmatched bases: 5. The cohort was made up of around 720 healthy bone marrow donors. At the time of sampling, every cohort member was nominally healthy, though immune exposures that went unrecorded were likely present. Of the 666 cohort members, nearly 300 had a positive CMV serostatus and about 350 had a negative one, while no CMV serostatus was recorded for the donor. Every donor gave a peripheral blood sample, and the peripheral blood mononuclear cells from that sample were used for TCR beta sequencing. Genomic DNA was extracted from the blood cell samples with the Qiagen DNeasy Blood Extraction Kit. A remark on this clone: What this receptor recognizes is not known. Other DNA sequences in this specimen translate into the identical CDR3.

Source material: PBMCs. The TCR sequence derives from a human donor in good health. The rearranged chain carries TRBV5-1 and TRBJ1-6; TRBD1 matches 10 bases in the middle. The CDR3 here reads CASKSGTGDSPLHF. The bases are TGCGCCAGCAAGTCCGGGACAGGGGATTCACCCCTCCACTTT.